Following are 28 T cell receptor beta chains from one sample sequenced in a study of T cells in localized non-small cell lung cancer. Data came from immunoSEQ multiplex PCR; TCRdb stores just in-frame clones and leaves some out. The table lists 15,000 to 20,000 clones, 75% to 90% of them singletons. The sample here was peripheral blood, taken before any cancer treatment. The receptors come from a male donor aged 60 or over with stage II squamous cell lung carcinoma.

The sample holds a few counts of this clone. The chain combines TRBV19 with TRBJ2-5; TRBD2 aligns across 10 bases. Germline V gene data show CDR1 as LNHDA and CDR2 as SQIVND (reference sequence). The CDR3 runs 16 residues. Trimming at V came to 3 bases and at J to 5 bases, leaving 9 bases not matched to a gene. The CDR3 bases are TGTGCCAGTAGTATCGGGCTAGCGGGAGTGGTTGAGACCCAGTACTTC. Residues: CASSIGLAGVVETQYF.

V usage is TRBV5-1 and J usage is TRBJ2-3, with D perhaps given as TRBD1 or TRBD2 (6 bases each). The germline CDR1 and CDR2 sequences are SGHRS and YFSETQ. Trimming cost V 4 bases and J 0 bases, with 15 bases left between them. This CDR3 has 16 amino acids. The CDR3 region has the DNA TGCGCCAGCAGCGGCCTAAGGGGGACTAGCACAGATACGCAGTATTTT. As protein: CASSGLRGTSTDTQYF.

This clone was seen only once. The genes are TRBV5-1 and TRBJ2-5; D is unresolved. This CDR3 is built from 12 residues. V lost 4 bases to trimming and J lost 1 base, with 5 bases between them. Germline values: CDR1 SGHRS, CDR2 YFSETQ. This CDR3 reads CASSRFQETQYF. The CDR3 DNA is TGCGCCAGCAGCCGATTCCAAGAGACCCAGTACTTC.

The chain is built from TRBV5-1 and TRBJ1-1; 7 bases agree with TRBD1. The ends lost 2 bases at V and 1 base at J; junction bases unmatched: 2. Germline V gene lookup returns CDR1 SGHRS and CDR2 YFSETQ. The CDR3 extends over 14 amino acids. CDR3 protein: CASSFGQENTEAFF. Here the CDR3 DNA reads TGCGCCAGCAGCTTCGGACAGGAGAACACTGAAGCTTTCTTT.

This chain links TRBV28 with TRBJ2-5; a weak D match, TRBD2 (6 bases). Germline CDR1 MDHEN, CDR2 SYDVKM. V was pared by 3 bases and J by 5 bases, with 13 bases between. This CDR3 has 14 residues. Here the CDR3 DNA reads TGTGCCAGCAGTTTGGGACTTGGGCAGGAGACCCAGTACTTC. This codes for CASSLGLGQETQYF.

This chain uses TRBV27 with TRBJ2-5; TRBD1 agrees at 7 bases. The DNA end lines up better with TRBJ2-7; the J call may be wrong. Germline assignment: CDR1 MNHEY and CDR2 SMNVEV (reference sequence). The CDR3 sequence is 14 residues long. CDR3 in DNA: TGTGCCAGCAGTCCGACAGGGTACTCCTACGAGCAGTACTTC. It specifies CASSPTGYSYEQYF.

V gene TRBV11-3 combines with J gene TRBJ2-7; D might be TRBD1 or TRBD2, each matching 5 bases. Looked up from germline, CDR1 is SGHNT and CDR2 is YENEEA. Trimming left V 5 bases short and J 1 base short, with 9 bases between. The CDR3 contains 13 residues. The CDR3 region has the DNA TGTGCCAGCAGCCAGGGCGGGTCCTACGAGCAGTACTTC. As protein: CASSQGGSYEQYF. Combining the CDR3 with reference TRBV11-3 and TRBJ2-7 gives the whole variable domain EAGVVQSPRYKIIEKKQPVAFWCNPISGHNTLYWYLQNLGQGPELLIRYENEEAVDDSQLPKDRFSAERLKGVDSTLKIQPAELGDSAVYLCASSQGGSYEQYFGPGTRLTVT.

The J gene is TRBJ2-3, the V gene TRBV7-2, with TRBD2 matching 9 bases. With 9 bases clipped from V and 3 bases from J, the junction kept 13 bases outside the gene matches. The CDR3 runs to 16 residues. Germline V lookup: CDR1 SGHTA, CDR2 FQGNSA. CDR3 in DNA: TGTGCCAGTTCCCCCGTTCTAGCGGGACATACAGATACGCAGTATTTT. Translating it yields CASSPVLAGHTDTQYF.

The CDR3, as DNA: TGTGCCAGTAGCGGAGGGTTGGAGGAGCAGTTCTTC. This translates into CASSGGLEEQFF. The chain uses TRBV19 and TRBJ2-1; weak D call: TRBD2 (6 bases). The CDR3 is 12 residues long. Germline V gene lookup returns CDR1 LNHDA and CDR2 SQIVND (reference sequence). Trimming left V 6 bases short and J 10 bases short, with 13 bases between.

The V gene is TRBV7-9, the J gene TRBJ2-5; 7 nucleotides line up with TRBD2. The length of the CDR3 is 14 residues. The J segment lost 5 bases and the V segment lost 11 bases, leaving 14 bases of the junction unmatched. Germline loops: CDR1 SEHNR, CDR2 FQNEAQ (reference sequence). CDR3 DNA: TGTGCCTCCTCGTCGGGCGGGAGTGGGGAGACCCAGTACTTC. It yields the protein CASSSGGSGETQYF.

The chain carries TRBV5-1 and TRBJ2-2, with D unresolved. V lost 4 bases, J lost 4 bases, and 11 bases lay in between. This CDR3 contains 14 residues. Germline V lookup: CDR1 SGHRS, CDR2 YFSETQ. CDR3 in amino acids: CASSTDLGTGELFF. The CDR3 nucleotides are TGCGCCAGCAGCACCGACTTGGGCACCGGGGAGCTGTTTTTT.

The chain uses TRBV29-1 and TRBJ2-7; 8 bases are a match to TRBD1. The germline CDR1 and CDR2 sequences are SQVTM and ANQGSEA. V lost 5 bases and J lost 0; bases outside the gene matches: 12. There are 16 residues in the CDR3. DNA of the CDR3: TGCAGCGTTCTTACTCCGGGACAGGTATACTCCTACGAGCAGTACTTC. Encoded protein: CSVLTPGQVYSYEQYF.

The chain is built from TRBV30 and TRBJ2-5; TRBD2 might be the D (6 bases). Germline values: CDR1 GTSNPN, CDR2 SVGIG (reference sequence). The CDR3 runs 12 residues. The V end lost 1 base, the J end lost 14 bases, and 17 bases lay between the germline ends. The CDR3: CAWSGIRDLLYF. CDR3 DNA: TGTGCCTGGAGTGGAATCCGGGACTTGCTTTACTTC.

The chain is built from TRBV9 and TRBJ1-2; D might be TRBD1 (5 bases). V lost 0 bases, J lost 3 bases, and 15 bases lay in between. The CDR3 runs 16 residues. The germline V gene encodes CDR1 SGDLS and CDR2 YYNGEE. CDR3 in DNA: TGTGCCAGCAGCGTAGCCCCCTCCCGAGGGGACTATGGCTACACCTTC. Translating gives CASSVAPSRGDYGYTF. The full variable domain, rest sourced from reference TRBV9 and TRBJ1-2, is DSGVTQTPKHLITATGQRVTLRCSPRSGDLSVYWYQQSLDQGLQFLIQYYNGEERAKGNILERFSAQQFPDLHSELNLSSLELGDSALYFCASSVAPSRGDYGYTFGSGTRLTVV.

This rearrangement joins TRBV19 to TRBJ1-4; possibly TRBD1 for D (5 bases). Germline V gene data show CDR1 as LNHDA and CDR2 as SQIVND (reference sequence). The CDR3 loop spans 15 amino acids. Trimming took 6 bases from V and 0 from J, leaving 11 bases between them. Here the CDR3 DNA reads TGTGCCAGTAGCCGACAGAGACCAACTAATGAAAAACTGTTTTTT. It translates to CASSRQRPTNEKLFF.

V usage is TRBV7-2 and J usage is TRBJ2-5, with 7 positions matching TRBD1. The V gene's germline CDR1 is SGHTA and CDR2 FQGNSA. The V and J ends lost 3 bases and 1 base, in that order; junction bases with no gene match: 2. The CDR3 loop spans 14 amino acids. CDR3 protein: CASSFRGPQETQYF. Here the CDR3 DNA reads TGTGCCAGCAGCTTTAGGGGGCCCCAAGAGACCCAGTACTTC.

This chain connects TRBV10-3 to TRBJ1-5; no clear D gene. V gave up 2 bases and J gave up 0 bases, with 5 bases separating them. The CDR3 is 14 residues long. Germline V gives CDR1 ENHRY, CDR2 SYGVKD. CDR3 sequence reads: CAISEGFSNQPQHF. The CDR3 DNA follows: TGTGCCATCAGTGAGGGATTTAGCAATCAGCCCCAGCATTTT.

The chain links TRBV4-1 to TRBJ1-2, with D possibly TRBD1 on 6 matching bases. Germline CDR1 MGHRA, CDR2 YSYEKL. This CDR3 is 16 amino acids long. V was cut by 1 base and J by 4 bases, with 16 bases left in between. CDR3 amino acids: CASSQAGGRSSYGYTF. CDR3 nucleotide sequence: TGCGCCAGCAGCCAAGCGGGGGGCCGTTCCTCCTATGGCTACACCTTC.

This clone was observed a single time. The rearrangement uses TRBV9 and TRBJ2-5; no firm D call. The V and J ends lost 0 bases and 3 bases respectively, with 9 bases between them. The length of the CDR3 is 14 residues. The germline V gene encodes CDR1 SGDLS and CDR2 YYNGEE. The CDR3 reads CASSVGSYEETQYF. In DNA, the CDR3 is TGTGCCAGCAGCGTAGGTAGCTATGAAGAGACCCAGTACTTC.

The chain uses TRBV11-2 and TRBJ1-1; D is ambiguous. Germline V lookup: CDR1 SGHAT, CDR2 FQNNGV. The ends were cut back, 3 bases at V and 1 base at J, with 9 bases in the middle. This CDR3 contains 14 residues. In nucleotides, the CDR3 is TGTGCCAGCAGCTTCGACGGGAAGAACACTGAAGCTTTCTTT. This gives the protein CASSFDGKNTEAFF.

The chain carries TRBV6-6 and TRBJ2-7, with no clear D. The V gene's germline CDR1 is MNHNY and CDR2 SVGAGI (reference sequence). This CDR3 is 14 amino acids long. Trimming shortened V by 6 bases and J by 1 base, and 13 bases separated the two germline ends. Here the CDR3 DNA reads TGTGCCAGCAGCCTTCGACTTAATTCCTACGAGCAGTACTTC. Translated, it gives CASSLRLNSYEQYF.

This clone was seen only a few times. The chain uses TRBV6-1 and TRBJ1-1, with D perhaps TRBD1 (6 bases). CDR1 is MNHNS, CDR2 SASEGT, per germline. V was trimmed by 5 bases and J by 1 base, leaving 8 bases between them. The CDR3 has 13 amino acids. The CDR3 region has the DNA TGTGCCAGCAGTTGGGGACAGAACACTGAAGCTTTCTTT. Translation gives CASSWGQNTEAFF.

The chain is built from TRBV5-1 and TRBJ2-4; D gene ambiguous. The CDR3 length is 12 residues. V shed 4 bases and J shed 5 bases, with 7 bases lying between them. The germline V gene has CDR1 SGHRS and CDR2 YFSETQ. Here the CDR3 DNA reads TGCGCCAGCAGCCTTACAGAAAACATTCAGTACTTC. Translated, it gives CASSLTENIQYF.

The chain links TRBV2 to TRBJ2-7; the D gene is possibly TRBD2 (6 bases). CDR1 and CDR2 from the germline V gene are SNHLY and FYNNEI. The ends were cut back, 5 bases at V and 0 bases at J, with 17 bases in the middle. CDR3 size: 16 residues. The CDR3: CASSLRSSESSYEQYF. CDR3 in DNA: TGTGCCAGCAGTCTTCGGTCTAGCGAGAGCTCCTACGAGCAGTACTTC.

The chain is built from TRBV10-3 and TRBJ2-2; TRBD2 matches at 8 bases. V shed 6 bases, J shed 6 bases, and the junction held 6 bases outside the gene matches. The V gene's germline CDR1 is ENHRY and CDR2 SYGVKD. The CDR3 covers 14 residues. The DNA of the CDR3 is TGTGCCATCAGCGGGACTAGGATCGCCGGGGAGCTGTTTTTT. It translates to CAISGTRIAGELFF.

This clone has only one observation. The V and J genes are TRBV5-4 and TRBJ2-1; 7 bases fit TRBD1. The CDR3 length is 13 residues. Germline V gene lookup returns CDR1 SGHNT and CDR2 YYREEE (reference sequence). With V trimmed by 4 bases and J by 5 bases, 3 bases remained unmatched. CDR3 coding DNA: TGTGCCAGCAGCCGAGGGACAGACAATGAGCAGTTCTTC. Translation gives CASSRGTDNEQFF.

The J gene is TRBJ2-3, the V gene TRBV27; D is possibly TRBD1 (7 bases). V gave up 7 bases and J gave up 6 bases, with 14 bases separating them. The CDR3 runs to 13 residues. CDR1 is MNHEY, CDR2 SMNVEV, per germline (reference sequence). CDR3 sequence reads: CASNKQGRDTQYF. The CDR3 nucleotides read TGTGCCAGCAACAAACAGGGGAGGGATACGCAGTATTTT.

The rearrangement uses TRBV7-3 and TRBJ2-1; D is perhaps TRBD1 or TRBD2 (6 bases each). V dropped 1 base and J dropped 2 bases, with 18 bases sitting between them. Germline assignment: CDR1 SGHTA and CDR2 FQGTGA. This CDR3 spans 18 amino acids. The CDR3 bases are TGTGCCAGCAGCTTAAGTGGGGGCACTAGCCTCCCCTACAATGAGCAGTTCTTC. Protein: CASSLSGGTSLPYNEQFF.